This T cell receptor beta chain was captured in a study of T cells after posttransplantation cyclophosphamide. Whole-study findings and limits: After PTCy, TRB diversity resembled that of CNI/methotrexate controls.

The repertoire was sequenced with immunoSEQ multiplex PCR; TCRdb's copy has only in-frame clones and lacks some. The profile covers around 35,000 clones, none occurring a single time. The sample holds a few counts of this clone. Its target is unknown. Input material: PBMCs. The sequence was collected from a woman aged 45-65 years in good health and a related stem cell transplant donor.

CDR3 sequence: CASAKTQGGQPQHF. For the CDR3, the DNA is TGTGCCAGCGCGAAGACACAGGGAGGGCAGCCCCAGCATTTT. The chain links TRBV28 to TRBJ1-5; a weak D match, TRBD1 (6 bases). CDR1 is MDHEN and CDR2 is SYDVKM in the germline V gene. The CDR3 runs to 14 residues. Deletions cut 8 bases from V and 7 bases from J, with 18 bases between.